This T cell receptor (beta chain) was identified during a study of beta chain features in type 1 diabetes. The overall study: Patient and healthy donor groups were alike in age, gender and cell yields. Across every sample, 85 million to 120 million sorted cells were examined in total. Study findings and constraints: Within the patient group, naive, central memory and Treg TCRB repertoires appeared more similar to each other than within healthy donors. There was a moderate but significant shortening of TCRB CDR3s in all four CD4+ subsets of Type 1 diabetes patients.

Cells sorted by CD45RO/CCR7/CD25/CD127/CD95/CD27 comprised CD4+ naive, central memory, regulatory and stem cell-like memory cells. The investigators reverse transcribed all of the isolated RNA, so they sequenced expressed TCRB transcripts. Method: immunoSEQ multiplex PCR; TCRdb's copy keeps in-frame clones and lacks some. The sample holds roughly 230,000 clones, about a tenth seen once. This CDR3 spans 15 amino acids. Germline V gene sequence: CDR1 SGHNT, CDR2 YYREEE (reference sequence). Unmatched junction bases numbered 4, after V lost 0 bases and J lost 7 bases. Regarding this clone: Its antigen is still unknown.

The sequencing input was naive CD4+ T cells from blood. The chain uses TRBV5-4 and TRBJ1-4; 9 nucleotides align to TRBD1. The sequence came from a man aged 25-40 years with type 1 diabetes. CDR3 sequence (DNA): TGTGCCAGCAGCTTGGCCGGGACAGGGCCTGAAAAACTGTTTTTT. This translates into CASSLAGTGPEKLFF.